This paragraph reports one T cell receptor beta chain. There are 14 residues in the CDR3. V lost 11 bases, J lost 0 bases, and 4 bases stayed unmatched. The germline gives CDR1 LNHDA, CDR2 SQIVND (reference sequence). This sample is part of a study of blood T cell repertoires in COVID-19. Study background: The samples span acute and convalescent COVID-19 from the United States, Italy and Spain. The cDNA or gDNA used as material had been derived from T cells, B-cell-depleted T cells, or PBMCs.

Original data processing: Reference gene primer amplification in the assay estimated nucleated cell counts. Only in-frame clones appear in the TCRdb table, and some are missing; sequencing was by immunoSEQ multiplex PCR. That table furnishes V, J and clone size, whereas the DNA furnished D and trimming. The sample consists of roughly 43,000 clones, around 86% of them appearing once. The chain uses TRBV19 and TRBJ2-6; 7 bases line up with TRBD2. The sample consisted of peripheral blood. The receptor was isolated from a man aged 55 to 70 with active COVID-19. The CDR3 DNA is TGTGCCGGCGGGGGAAGCTCTGGGGCCAACGTCCTGACTTTC. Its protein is CAGGGSSGANVLTF.